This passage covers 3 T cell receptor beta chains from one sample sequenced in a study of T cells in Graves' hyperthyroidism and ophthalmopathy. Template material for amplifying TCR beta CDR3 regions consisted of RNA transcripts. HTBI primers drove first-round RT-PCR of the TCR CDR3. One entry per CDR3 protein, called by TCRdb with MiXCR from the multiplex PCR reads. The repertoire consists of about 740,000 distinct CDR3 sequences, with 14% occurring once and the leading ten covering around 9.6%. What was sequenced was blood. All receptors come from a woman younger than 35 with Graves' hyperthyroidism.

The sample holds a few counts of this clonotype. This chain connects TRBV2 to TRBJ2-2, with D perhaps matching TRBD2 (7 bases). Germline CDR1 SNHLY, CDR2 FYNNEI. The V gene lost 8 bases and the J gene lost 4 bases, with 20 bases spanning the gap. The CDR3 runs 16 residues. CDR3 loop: CASEGGGGIGTGELFF. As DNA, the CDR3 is TGTGCCAGCGAAGGGGGGGGCGGGATCGGCACCGGGGAGCTGTTTTTT.

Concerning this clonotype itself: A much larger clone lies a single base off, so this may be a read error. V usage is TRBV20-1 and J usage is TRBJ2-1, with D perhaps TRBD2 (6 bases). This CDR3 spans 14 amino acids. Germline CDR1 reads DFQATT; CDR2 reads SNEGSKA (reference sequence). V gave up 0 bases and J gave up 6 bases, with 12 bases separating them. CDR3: CSAREPGGINEQFF. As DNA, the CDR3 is TGCAGTGCTAGAGAGCCTGGCGGGATCAATGAGCAGTTCTTC.

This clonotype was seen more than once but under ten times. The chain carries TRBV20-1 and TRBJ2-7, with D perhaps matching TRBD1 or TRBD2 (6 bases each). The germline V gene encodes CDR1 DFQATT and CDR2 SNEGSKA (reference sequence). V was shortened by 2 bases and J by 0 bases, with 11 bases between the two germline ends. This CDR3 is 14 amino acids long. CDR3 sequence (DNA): TGCAGTGCTAGAAGGGGGGACCTCTCCTACGAGCAGTACTTC. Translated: CSARRGDLSYEQYF.